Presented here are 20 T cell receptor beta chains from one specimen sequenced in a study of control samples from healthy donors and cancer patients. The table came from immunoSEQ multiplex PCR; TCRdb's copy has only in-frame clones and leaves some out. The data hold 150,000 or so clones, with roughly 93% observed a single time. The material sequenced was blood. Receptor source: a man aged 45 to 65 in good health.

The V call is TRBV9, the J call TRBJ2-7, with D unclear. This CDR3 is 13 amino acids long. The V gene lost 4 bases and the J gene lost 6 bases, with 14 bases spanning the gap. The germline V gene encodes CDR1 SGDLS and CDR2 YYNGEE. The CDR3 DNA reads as TGTGCCAGCAGCCCTGGACCTCGCGGCGAGCAGTACTTC. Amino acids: CASSPGPRGEQYF.

The CDR3 DNA is TGTGCCAGCAGCTTATATATAGGCTGGGCTGAAGCTTTCTTT. This sequence encodes CASSLYIGWAEAFF. This chain joins TRBV7-9 and TRBJ1-1; D not certain. The CDR3 consists of 14 residues. Germline V gives CDR1 SEHNR, CDR2 FQNEAQ (reference sequence). The V gene lost 2 bases and the J gene lost 6 bases, with 13 bases spanning the gap.

This chain's CDR3 is CASRGFARVDSNQPQHF. The DNA of the CDR3 is TGTGCCAGTAGAGGGTTTGCCAGGGTCGACAGCAATCAGCCCCAGCATTTT. The gene calls are TRBV19 and TRBJ1-5; perhaps TRBD1 as D (5 bases). Trimming removed 6 bases from V and 1 base from J, with 19 bases in between. Germline V gene sequence: CDR1 LNHDA, CDR2 SQIVND (reference sequence). This CDR3 is built from 17 residues.

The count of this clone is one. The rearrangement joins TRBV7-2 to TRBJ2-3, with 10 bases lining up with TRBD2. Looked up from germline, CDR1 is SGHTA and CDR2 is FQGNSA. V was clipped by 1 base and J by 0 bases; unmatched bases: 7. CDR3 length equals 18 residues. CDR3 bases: TGTGCCAGCAGCTTAGGGGGTAGCGGGAGGCCGAGCACAGATACGCAGTATTTT. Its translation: CASSLGGSGRPSTDTQYF.

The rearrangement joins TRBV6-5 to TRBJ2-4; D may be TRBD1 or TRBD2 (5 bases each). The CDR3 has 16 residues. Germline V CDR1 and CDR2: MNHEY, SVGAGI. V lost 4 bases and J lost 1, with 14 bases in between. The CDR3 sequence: CASSSGTPRAKNIQYF. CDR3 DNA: TGTGCCAGCAGTTCCGGGACCCCTAGGGCCAAAAACATTCAGTACTTC.

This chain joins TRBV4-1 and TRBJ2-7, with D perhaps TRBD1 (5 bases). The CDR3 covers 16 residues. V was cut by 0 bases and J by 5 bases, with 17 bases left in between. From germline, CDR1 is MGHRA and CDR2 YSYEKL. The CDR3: CASSQEWGRGSHEQYF. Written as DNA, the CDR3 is TGCGCCAGCAGCCAAGAATGGGGAAGGGGTTCCCACGAGCAGTACTTC.

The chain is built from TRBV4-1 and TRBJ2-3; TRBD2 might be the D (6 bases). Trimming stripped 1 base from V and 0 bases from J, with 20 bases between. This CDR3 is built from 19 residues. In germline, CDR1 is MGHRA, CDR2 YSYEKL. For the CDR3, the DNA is TGCGCCAGCAGCCAAGTCTTCACTAGCCGTGCTAAAAGCACAGATACGCAGTATTTT. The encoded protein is CASSQVFTSRAKSTDTQYF.

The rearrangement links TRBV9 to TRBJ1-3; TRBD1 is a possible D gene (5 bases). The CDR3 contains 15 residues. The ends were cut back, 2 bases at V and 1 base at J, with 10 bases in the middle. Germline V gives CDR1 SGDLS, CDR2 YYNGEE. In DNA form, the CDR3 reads TGTGCCAGCAGCGTCCAGGGAATATCTGGAAACACCATATATTTT. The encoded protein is CASSVQGISGNTIYF.

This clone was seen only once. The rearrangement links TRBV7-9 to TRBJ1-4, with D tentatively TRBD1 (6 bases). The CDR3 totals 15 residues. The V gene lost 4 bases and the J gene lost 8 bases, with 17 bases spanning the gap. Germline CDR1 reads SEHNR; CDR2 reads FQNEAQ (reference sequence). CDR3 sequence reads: CASSSTTGLQEKLFF. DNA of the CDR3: TGTGCCAGCAGCTCAACAACAGGGTTGCAAGAAAAACTGTTTTTT.

The CDR3 DNA reads TGTGCCAGCAGCTTAGGTCTCCTCAGGGGTTCGGAGACCCAGTACTTC. This gives the protein CASSLGLLRGSETQYF. The chain carries TRBV11-2 and TRBJ2-5; D perhaps matches TRBD1 (6 bases). The CDR3 is made up of 16 amino acids. Germline CDR1 is SGHAT and CDR2 is FQNNGV. V was shortened by 1 base and J by 5 bases, with 17 bases between the two germline ends.

The CDR3 bases are TGTGCCAGCGCGGGACAGACCTACGAGCAGTACTTC. Translation gives CASAGQTYEQYF. The chain has TRBV2 and TRBJ2-7, with D tentatively TRBD1 (7 bases). Trimming left V 8 bases short and J 2 bases short, with 10 bases between. The CDR3 spans 12 residues. Per germline, CDR1 SNHLY and CDR2 FYNNEI.

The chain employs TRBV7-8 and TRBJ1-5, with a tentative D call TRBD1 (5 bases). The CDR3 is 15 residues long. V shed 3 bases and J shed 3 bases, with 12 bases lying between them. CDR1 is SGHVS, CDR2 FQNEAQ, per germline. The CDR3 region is CASSFSGGSNQPQHF. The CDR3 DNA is TGTGCCAGCAGCTTTTCCGGGGGATCCAATCAGCCCCAGCATTTT.

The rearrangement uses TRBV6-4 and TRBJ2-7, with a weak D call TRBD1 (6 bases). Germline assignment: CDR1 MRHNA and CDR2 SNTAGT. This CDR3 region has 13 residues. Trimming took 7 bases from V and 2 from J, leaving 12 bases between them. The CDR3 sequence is CASTPQGTYEQYF. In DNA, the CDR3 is TGTGCCAGCACCCCGCAGGGGACCTACGAGCAGTACTTC.

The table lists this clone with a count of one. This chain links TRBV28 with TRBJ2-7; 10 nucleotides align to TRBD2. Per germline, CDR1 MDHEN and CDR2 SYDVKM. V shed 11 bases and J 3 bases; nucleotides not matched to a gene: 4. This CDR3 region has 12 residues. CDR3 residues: CASKRGGYEQYF. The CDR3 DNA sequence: TGTGCCTCTAAGCGGGGGGGCTACGAGCAGTACTTC.

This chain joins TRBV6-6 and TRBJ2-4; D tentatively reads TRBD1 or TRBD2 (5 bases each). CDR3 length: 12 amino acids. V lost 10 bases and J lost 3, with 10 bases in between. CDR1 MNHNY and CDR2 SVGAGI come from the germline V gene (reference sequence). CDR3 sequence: CATERGKNIQYF. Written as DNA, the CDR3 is TGTGCCACGGAGAGGGGCAAAAACATTCAGTACTTC.

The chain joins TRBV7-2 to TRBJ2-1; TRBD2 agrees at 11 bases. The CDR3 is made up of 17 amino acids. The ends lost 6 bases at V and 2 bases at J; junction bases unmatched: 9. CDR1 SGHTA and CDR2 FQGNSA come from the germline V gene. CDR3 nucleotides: TGTGCCAGCAGTTCTACTAGCGGGAGCATCCCCTACAATGAGCAGTTCTTC. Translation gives CASSSTSGSIPYNEQFF.

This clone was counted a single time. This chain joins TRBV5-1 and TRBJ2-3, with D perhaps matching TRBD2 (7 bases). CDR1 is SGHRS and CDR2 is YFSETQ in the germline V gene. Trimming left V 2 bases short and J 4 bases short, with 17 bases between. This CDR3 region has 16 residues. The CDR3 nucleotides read TGCGCCAGCAGCTTCGGACCGGGGGCGGGGGCAGATACGCAGTATTTT. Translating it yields CASSFGPGAGADTQYF.

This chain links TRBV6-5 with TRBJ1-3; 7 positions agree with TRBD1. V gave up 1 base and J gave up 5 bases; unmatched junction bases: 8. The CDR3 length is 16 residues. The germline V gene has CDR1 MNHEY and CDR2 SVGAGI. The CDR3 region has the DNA TGTGCCAGCAGTTACTATGACAGGGAATTAAGAAACACCATATATTTT. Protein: CASSYYDRELRNTIYF.

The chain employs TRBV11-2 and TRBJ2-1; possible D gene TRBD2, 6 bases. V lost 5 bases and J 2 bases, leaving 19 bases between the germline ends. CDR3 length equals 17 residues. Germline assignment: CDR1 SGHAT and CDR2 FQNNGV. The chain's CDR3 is CASSRDGRLGTYNEQFF. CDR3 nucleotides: TGTGCCAGCAGCCGAGATGGGAGGCTGGGGACCTACAATGAGCAGTTCTTC.

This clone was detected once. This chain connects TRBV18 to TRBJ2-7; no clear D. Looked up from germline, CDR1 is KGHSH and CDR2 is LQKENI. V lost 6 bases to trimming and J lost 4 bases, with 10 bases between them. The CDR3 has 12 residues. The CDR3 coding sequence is TGTGCCAGCTCTGCGATGACGTACGAGCAGTACTTC. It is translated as CASSAMTYEQYF.